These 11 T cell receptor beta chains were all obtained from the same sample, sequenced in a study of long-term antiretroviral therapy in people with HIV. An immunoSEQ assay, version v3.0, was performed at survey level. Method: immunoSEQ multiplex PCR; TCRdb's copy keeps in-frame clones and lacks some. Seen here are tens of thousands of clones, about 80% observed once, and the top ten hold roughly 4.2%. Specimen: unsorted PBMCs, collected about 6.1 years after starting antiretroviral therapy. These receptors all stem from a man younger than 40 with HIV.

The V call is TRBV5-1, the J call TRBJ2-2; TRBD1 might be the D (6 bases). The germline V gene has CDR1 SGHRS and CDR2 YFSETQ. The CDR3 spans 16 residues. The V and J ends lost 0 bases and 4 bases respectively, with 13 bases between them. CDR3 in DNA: TGCGCCAGCAGCTTGGAGCCAGGGGTCGGCACCGGGGAGCTGTTTTTT. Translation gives CASSLEPGVGTGELFF.

CDR3 residues: CASSLSYGRGNYNEQFF. DNA of the CDR3: TGTGCCAGCAGCTTATCGTATGGGCGGGGCAACTACAATGAGCAGTTCTTC. The rearrangement links TRBV11-3 to TRBJ2-1; possible D gene TRBD2, 6 bases. V was trimmed by 2 bases and J by 3 bases, leaving 17 bases between them. This CDR3 is built from 17 residues. Germline CDR1 SGHNT, CDR2 YENEEA.

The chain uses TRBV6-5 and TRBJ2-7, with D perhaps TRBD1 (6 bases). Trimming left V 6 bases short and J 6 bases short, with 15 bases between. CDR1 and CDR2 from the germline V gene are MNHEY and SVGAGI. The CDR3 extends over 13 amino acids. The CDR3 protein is CASRTQGRSEQYF. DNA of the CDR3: TGTGCCAGCAGAACCCAGGGGCGAAGCGAGCAGTACTTC.

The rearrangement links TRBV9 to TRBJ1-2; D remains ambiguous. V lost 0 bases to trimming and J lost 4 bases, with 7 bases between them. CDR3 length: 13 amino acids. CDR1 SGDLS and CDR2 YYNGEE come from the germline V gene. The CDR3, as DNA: TGTGCCAGCAGCGTAGTGTCGTCCTATGGCTACACCTTC. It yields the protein CASSVVSSYGYTF.

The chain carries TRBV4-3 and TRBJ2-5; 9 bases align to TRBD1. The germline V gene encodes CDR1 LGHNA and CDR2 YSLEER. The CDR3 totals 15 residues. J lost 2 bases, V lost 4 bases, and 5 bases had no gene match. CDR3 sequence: CASSPHGQGQETQYF. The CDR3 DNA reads TGCGCCAGCAGCCCCCACGGACAGGGGCAAGAGACCCAGTACTTC.

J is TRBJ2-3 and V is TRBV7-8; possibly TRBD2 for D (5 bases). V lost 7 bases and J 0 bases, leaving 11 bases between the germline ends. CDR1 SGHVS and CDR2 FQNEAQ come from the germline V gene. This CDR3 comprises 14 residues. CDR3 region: CASTRETSTDTQYF. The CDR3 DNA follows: TGTGCCAGCACTCGGGAAACTAGCACAGATACGCAGTATTTT.

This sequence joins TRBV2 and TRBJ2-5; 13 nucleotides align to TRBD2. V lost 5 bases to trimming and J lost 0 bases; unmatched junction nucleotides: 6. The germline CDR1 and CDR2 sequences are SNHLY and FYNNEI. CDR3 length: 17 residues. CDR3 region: CASSRGLAGRYQETQYF. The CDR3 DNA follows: TGTGCCAGCAGTCGGGGACTAGCGGGGCGGTACCAAGAGACCCAGTACTTC. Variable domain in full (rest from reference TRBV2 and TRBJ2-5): EPEVTQTPSHQVTQMGQEVILRCVPISNHLYFYWYRQILGQKVEFLVSFYNNEISEKSEIFDDQFSVERPDGSNFTLKIRSTKLEDSAMYFCASSRGLAGRYQETQYFGPGTRLLVL.

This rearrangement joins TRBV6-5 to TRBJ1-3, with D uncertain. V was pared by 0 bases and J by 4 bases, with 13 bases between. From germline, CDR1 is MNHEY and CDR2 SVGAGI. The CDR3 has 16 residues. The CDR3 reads CASSYSSPPGGNTIYF. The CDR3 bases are TGTGCCAGCAGTTACTCTTCACCACCAGGAGGAAACACCATATATTTT.

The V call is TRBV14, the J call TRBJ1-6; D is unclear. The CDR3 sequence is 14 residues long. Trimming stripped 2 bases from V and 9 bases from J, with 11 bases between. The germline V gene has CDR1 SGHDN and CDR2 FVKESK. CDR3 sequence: CASSQTRTRSPLHF. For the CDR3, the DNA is TGTGCCAGCAGCCAAACTAGGACCCGTTCACCCCTCCACTTT.

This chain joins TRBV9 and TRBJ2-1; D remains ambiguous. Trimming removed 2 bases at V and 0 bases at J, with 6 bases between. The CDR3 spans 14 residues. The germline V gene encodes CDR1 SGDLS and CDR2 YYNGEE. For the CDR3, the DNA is TGTGCCAGCAGCGTCGGCTACTCCTACAATGAGCAGTTCTTC. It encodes CASSVGYSYNEQFF.

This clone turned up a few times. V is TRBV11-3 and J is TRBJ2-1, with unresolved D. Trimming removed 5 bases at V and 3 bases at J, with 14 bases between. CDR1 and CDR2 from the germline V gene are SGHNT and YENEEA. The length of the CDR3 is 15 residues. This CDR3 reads CASSPRRANYNEQFF. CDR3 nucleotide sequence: TGTGCCAGCAGCCCCCGTAGGGCGAACTACAATGAGCAGTTCTTC.